Following are 24 T cell receptor beta chains from one sample sequenced in a study of blood T cell repertoires in COVID-19. TCRdb keeps only in-frame clones here, not all; method: immunoSEQ multiplex PCR. This table has some 370,000 clones, roughly 80% appearing once. Sequencing used PBMCs or T cells enriched from blood (not recorded which). These receptors all come from a woman aged 45-59 years who had recovered from COVID-19.

This clone appeared a few times. The chain recombines TRBV10-3 with TRBJ2-3, with D possibly TRBD1 on 5 matching bases. Germline V gene data show CDR1 as ENHRY and CDR2 as SYGVKD. The CDR3 has 15 residues. V gave up 4 bases and J gave up 4 bases, with 15 bases separating them. The CDR3 is CAISGVSWGPDTQYF. Written as DNA, the CDR3 is TGTGCCATCAGTGGGGTTAGTTGGGGCCCAGATACGCAGTATTTT.

The rearrangement joins TRBV5-1 to TRBJ2-2; D remains ambiguous. Per germline, CDR1 SGHRS and CDR2 YFSETQ. This CDR3 comprises 16 residues. Trimming stripped 1 base from V and 6 bases from J, with 16 bases between. This chain's CDR3 is CASSLQTFSYAGELFF. CDR3 bases: TGCGCCAGCAGCTTGCAGACTTTCTCTTATGCCGGGGAGCTGTTTTTT.

This clone was picked up one time. The CDR3 DNA reads TGTGCCAGCAGTGATCAGGCGAACACTGAAGCTTTCTTT. Translated, it gives CASSDQANTEAFF. The rearrangement joins TRBV6-4 to TRBJ1-1; D uncertain. This CDR3 region has 13 residues. CDR1 and CDR2 from the germline V gene are MRHNA and SNTAGT. Trimming took off 3 bases at V and 1 base at J, with 6 bases between the two ends.

This chain's CDR3 is CASSAYASSTGANVLTF. Here the CDR3 DNA reads TGTGCCAGCAGTGCCTACGCATCTAGCACTGGGGCCAACGTCCTGACTTTC. This chain connects TRBV2 to TRBJ2-6; tentative D call: TRBD2 (5 bases). Trimming removed 4 bases at V and 2 bases at J, with 15 bases between. The CDR3 runs to 17 residues. The germline CDR1 and CDR2 sequences are SNHLY and FYNNEI.

This rearrangement joins TRBV5-6 to TRBJ1-2; unclear D gene. The CDR3 has 12 residues. Per germline, CDR1 SGHDT and CDR2 YYEEEE. V was pared by 6 bases and J by 3 bases, with 9 bases between. CDR3 sequence (DNA): TGTGCCAGCAACTCCGAGGACTATGGCTACACCTTC. This sequence encodes CASNSEDYGYTF.

In this sample, this clone turned up a few times. The chain is built from TRBV6-6 and TRBJ2-1; the D gene is possibly TRBD2 (5 bases). The germline V gene has CDR1 MNHNY and CDR2 SVGAGI (reference sequence). Trimming took off 5 bases at V and 4 bases at J, with 27 bases between the two ends. The CDR3 consists of 19 residues. CDR3 amino acids: CASSHLLRSRRLGYNEQFF. The CDR3 DNA sequence: TGTGCCAGCAGTCACCTACTACGGTCTAGGAGGCTGGGGTACAATGAGCAGTTCTTC.

The chain recombines TRBV12-3 or TRBV12-4 with TRBJ1-5; D might be TRBD1 (5 bases). V lost 6 bases and J 10 bases, leaving 10 bases between the germline ends. The CDR3 is 11 residues long. Here the CDR3 DNA reads TGTGCCAGCAGCCCAAGGGGACCCCAGCATTTT. It translates to CASSPRGPQHF.

The rearrangement links TRBV9 to TRBJ1-1; 7 bases agree with TRBD1. CDR1 and CDR2 from the germline V gene are SGDLS and YYNGEE. There are 14 residues in the CDR3. V lost 4 bases, J lost 4 bases, and 7 bases stayed unmatched. The CDR3 is CASSQTQGGTEAFF. The CDR3 DNA sequence: TGTGCCAGCAGCCAGACGCAGGGGGGCACTGAAGCTTTCTTT.

The chain employs TRBV15 and TRBJ1-3; possible D gene TRBD1, 5 bases. This CDR3 is 19 amino acids long. Trimming took 0 bases from V and 0 from J, leaving 18 bases between them. In germline, CDR1 is LNHNV, CDR2 YYDKDF (reference sequence). CDR3 residues: CATSRDTGSAFLSGNTIYF. In DNA form, the CDR3 reads TGTGCCACCAGCAGAGACACAGGATCGGCCTTTCTCTCTGGAAACACCATATATTTT.

Worth noting for this clone: The same CDR3 can be traced to other DNA sequences in this sample. This sequence joins TRBV12-3 or TRBV12-4 and TRBJ2-7; D gene unclear. With 3 bases removed from V and 6 bases from J, the gap between germline ends came to 9 bases. The CDR3 runs to 12 residues. CDR3 region: CASSLARGEQYF. CDR3 in DNA: TGTGCCAGCAGTTTGGCCCGCGGCGAGCAGTACTTC.

This rearrangement joins TRBV6-2 or TRBV6-3 to TRBJ1-1, with 7 bases aligning to TRBD1. The length of the CDR3 is 14 residues. The germline gives CDR1 MNHEY, CDR2 SVGEGT. Trimming took 5 bases from V and 5 from J; bases not matched to a gene: 8. The CDR3 sequence is CASSEGARGTEAFF. The CDR3 DNA reads as TGTGCCAGCAGTGAGGGGGCGAGAGGGACTGAAGCTTTCTTT.

V usage is TRBV9 and J usage is TRBJ1-2, with 12 bases fitting TRBD1. The CDR3 covers 15 residues. Germline loops: CDR1 SGDLS, CDR2 YYNGEE. The J segment lost 7 bases and the V segment lost 3 bases, leaving 7 bases of the junction unmatched. The CDR3 reads CASSGAGQGASGYTF. CDR3 DNA sequence: TGTGCCAGCAGCGGCGCGGGACAGGGGGCTTCTGGCTACACCTTC.

The chain uses TRBV12-3 or TRBV12-4 and TRBJ2-2, with D tentatively TRBD1 (6 bases). This CDR3 region has 13 residues. V lost 6 bases and J lost 5, with 10 bases in between. The CDR3 region is CASRGATTGELFF. In nucleotides, the CDR3 is TGTGCCAGCAGGGGGGCAACGACCGGGGAGCTGTTTTTT.

CDR3 nucleotide sequence: TGTGCCAGCAGCTTAGATTCCGGGAGGGGTTATTCACCCCTCCACTTT. It translates to CASSLDSGRGYSPLHF. V gene TRBV7-6 combines with J gene TRBJ1-6; a possible D gene is TRBD1 (5 bases). This CDR3 region has 16 residues. Germline values: CDR1 SGHVS, CDR2 FNYEAQ. V lost 1 base and J lost 8, with 15 bases in between. The variable domain in full, with the rest retrieved from reference TRBV7-6 and TRBJ1-6, is GAGVSQSPRYKVTKRGQDVALRCDPISGHVSLYWYRQALGQGPEFLTYFNYEAQQDKSGLPNDRFSAERPEGSISTLTIQRTEQRDSAMYRCASSLDSGRGYSPLHFGNGTRLTVT.

The chain is built from TRBV12-3 or TRBV12-4 and TRBJ1-5; TRBD1 aligns across 7 bases. CDR3 length: 11 amino acids. V lost 11 bases to trimming and J lost 5 bases; unmatched junction nucleotides: 3. This CDR3 reads CAVQGDQPQHF. DNA of the CDR3: TGTGCCGTTCAGGGGGATCAGCCCCAGCATTTT.

This chain connects TRBV19 to TRBJ1-2; D is perhaps TRBD1 (5 bases). This CDR3 spans 13 amino acids. Germline V gene data show CDR1 as LNHDA and CDR2 as SQIVND (reference sequence). The V end lost 1 base, the J end lost 5 bases, and 8 bases lay between the germline ends. CDR3 loop: CASSIADRYGYTF. In nucleotides, the CDR3 is TGTGCCAGTAGTATAGCTGACAGATATGGCTACACCTTC.

The chain couples TRBV5-6 to TRBJ1-4; D unclear. Trimming stripped 5 bases from V and 0 bases from J, with 8 bases between. Germline V gene sequence: CDR1 SGHDT, CDR2 YYEEEE. The CDR3 is 14 residues long. The DNA for the CDR3 is TGTGCCAGCAGTAACGGTGCAACTAATGAAAAACTGTTTTTT. This encodes CASSNGATNEKLFF.

The V call is TRBV11-3, the J call TRBJ2-1, with 8 bases aligning to TRBD2. There are 13 residues in the CDR3. CDR1 and CDR2 (germline): SGHNT, YENEEA. The junction had 5 bases not matched to a gene; V was cut back by 6 bases and J by 7 bases. CDR3 protein: CASRGSGSNEQFF. The CDR3, as DNA: TGTGCCAGCAGGGGCAGCGGGAGTAATGAGCAGTTCTTC.

V and J are TRBV5-6 and TRBJ1-2; 8 bases agree with TRBD1. The CDR3 totals 15 residues. Per germline, CDR1 SGHDT and CDR2 YYEEEE. The J segment lost 4 bases and the V segment lost 0 bases, leaving 5 bases of the junction unmatched. CDR3 in DNA: TGTGCCAGCAGCTTGGGGGCAGGGGGCAGCTATGGCTACACCTTC. This sequence encodes CASSLGAGGSYGYTF.

The chain recombines TRBV7-3 with TRBJ1-2, with TRBD1 identical over 8 bases. The CDR3 loop spans 13 amino acids. Germline CDR1 is SGHTA and CDR2 is FQGTGA. V lost 5 bases to trimming and J lost 8 bases; unmatched junction nucleotides: 7. DNA of the CDR3: TGTGCCAGCAGCAAAGAGACAGGGGACGGCTACACCTTC. Translation gives CASSKETGDGYTF.

The chain has TRBV5-5 and TRBJ2-2, with D perhaps matching TRBD2 (5 bases). The CDR3 has 15 amino acids. Germline V gene data show CDR1 as SGHKS and CDR2 as YYEKEE (reference sequence). Trimming took 2 bases from V and 3 from J, leaving 11 bases between them. For the CDR3, the DNA is TGTGCCAGCAGCTTAGAGGGAGTGTACACCGGGGAGCTGTTTTTT. Its protein is CASSLEGVYTGELFF.

The V gene is TRBV30, the J gene TRBJ2-3; possibly TRBD2 for D (5 bases). The CDR3 covers 13 residues. V was pared by 6 bases and J by 1 base, with 11 bases between. Germline CDR1 GTSNPN, CDR2 SVGIG (reference sequence). CDR3 DNA: TGTGCCTGTACCGGGGTGGGCACAGATACGCAGTATTTT. Its protein is CACTGVGTDTQYF.

This chain joins TRBV25-1 and TRBJ1-1, with unresolved D. The length of the CDR3 is 14 residues. Germline-derived CDR1 and CDR2 are MGHDK and SYGVNS. V lost 7 bases, J lost 1 base, and 13 bases lay in between. The DNA of the CDR3 is TGTGCCAGCATCGGTTGGGCAGAGAACACTGAAGCTTTCTTT. This sequence encodes CASIGWAENTEAFF.

CDR3 in amino acids: CASSSTGGNTIYF. In nucleotides, the CDR3 is TGTGCCAGCAGTTCGACGGGTGGAAACACCATATATTTT. The chain couples TRBV25-1 to TRBJ1-3, with D unclear. V was shortened by 5 bases and J by 3 bases, with 8 bases between the two germline ends. Germline CDR1 and CDR2: MGHDK and SYGVNS. CDR3 length: 13 amino acids.